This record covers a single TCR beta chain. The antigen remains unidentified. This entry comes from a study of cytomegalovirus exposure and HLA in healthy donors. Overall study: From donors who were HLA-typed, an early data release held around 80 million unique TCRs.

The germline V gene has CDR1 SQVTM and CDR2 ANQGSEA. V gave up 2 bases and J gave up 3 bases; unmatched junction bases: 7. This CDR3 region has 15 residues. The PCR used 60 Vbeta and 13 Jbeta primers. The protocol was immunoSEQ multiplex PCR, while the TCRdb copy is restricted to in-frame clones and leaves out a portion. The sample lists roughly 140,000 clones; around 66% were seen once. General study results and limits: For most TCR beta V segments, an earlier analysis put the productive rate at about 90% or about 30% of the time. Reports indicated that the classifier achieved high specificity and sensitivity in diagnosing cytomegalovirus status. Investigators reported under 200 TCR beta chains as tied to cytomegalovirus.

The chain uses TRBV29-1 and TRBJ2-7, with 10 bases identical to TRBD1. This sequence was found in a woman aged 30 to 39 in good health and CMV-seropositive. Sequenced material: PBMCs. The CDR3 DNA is TGCAGCGTTGAATCTTGGGGACAGGGGATCTACGAGCAGTACTTC. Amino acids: CSVESWGQGIYEQYF.